Following are 24 T cell receptor beta chains from one sample sequenced in a study of blood T cells in healthy people across ages. Alongside a J-beta primer mix, a sample-barcoded 5' primer served in a second PCR lasting about 6 to 12 cycles. From the 5' RACE reads, TCRdb called clonotypes with MiXCR, one entry per CDR3 protein. The table lists around 500,000 distinct CDR3 sequences, 47% of them singletons, with about 22% in the top ten. Sequencing input: blood. Receptors were obtained from a man aged 80 or over in good health.

This clonotype was seen only a few times. The chain links TRBV10-3 to TRBJ1-5; D might be TRBD1 (6 bases). The CDR3 is 12 residues long. Germline V gene data show CDR1 as ENHRY and CDR2 as SYGVKD. Trimming pared 6 bases from V and 5 bases from J, leaving 8 bases between. For the CDR3, the DNA is TGTGCCATCAGCGCAGGGGATCAGCCCCAGCATTTT. Its translation: CAISAGDQPQHF.

The genes are TRBV2 and TRBJ2-7, with TRBD1 as a possible D gene (6 bases). The CDR3 loop spans 13 amino acids. Germline V lookup: CDR1 SNHLY, CDR2 FYNNEI. Trimming took off 7 bases at V and 7 bases at J, with 17 bases between the two ends. CDR3 nucleotide sequence: TGTGCCAGCAAGGGGGTCCTACTATGGGAGCAGTACTTC. Amino acid sequence: CASKGVLLWEQYF.

The chain links TRBV7-2 to TRBJ2-5, with 8 bases identical to TRBD1. This CDR3 has 16 amino acids. After removal of 2 bases from V and 4 bases from J, the junction contained 9 bases not matched to a gene. Germline V CDR1 and CDR2: SGHTA, FQGNSA. CDR3 DNA: TGTGCCAGCAGCTTACTGGGGCAGGGGGCTTCAGAGACCCAGTACTTC. Its protein product is CASSLLGQGASETQYF.

The CDR3 loop reads CASRRGTNYGYTF. The CDR3 region has the DNA TGTGCCAGCAGGCGGGGTACTAACTATGGCTACACCTTC. This chain links TRBV7-6 with TRBJ1-2; D is unresolved. The germline V and J ends were trimmed by 6 bases and 0 bases, with 8 bases remaining between them. Germline V CDR1 and CDR2: SGHVS, FNYEAQ. The length of the CDR3 is 13 residues.

The rearrangement uses TRBV3-1 and TRBJ2-4; unclear D gene. The DNA end is more similar to TRBJ2-7, so the J call may be wrong. Germline V gene lookup returns CDR1 LGHDT and CDR2 YNNKEL (reference sequence). There are 13 residues in the CDR3. The CDR3 nucleotides read TGTGCCAGCAGCCAAGGTCTGCCATACGAGCAGTACTTC. It codes for CASSQGLPYEQYF.

The chain carries TRBV4-3 and TRBJ1-2; D is possibly TRBD1 (5 bases). V lost 1 base and J 2 bases, leaving 8 bases between the germline ends. Germline values: CDR1 LGHNA, CDR2 YSLEER. The CDR3 spans 14 residues. In nucleotides, the CDR3 is TGCGCCAGCAGCCAAGGACAGCGGAACTATGGCTACACCTTC. Its protein product is CASSQGQRNYGYTF.

This chain connects TRBV20-1 to TRBJ1-6; 9 nucleotides line up with TRBD1. With 3 bases clipped from V and 3 bases from J, the junction kept 6 bases outside the gene matches. The CDR3 has 16 amino acids. Germline CDR1 is DFQATT and CDR2 is SNEGSKA (reference sequence). For the CDR3, the DNA is TGCAGTGCTAGTTCCCCGGGACAGGGCTATAATTCACCCCTCCACTTT. This sequence encodes CSASSPGQGYNSPLHF.

The gene calls are TRBV20-1 and TRBJ2-1; TRBD1 might be the D (8 bases). CDR3 length: 14 amino acids. Looked up from germline, CDR1 is DFQATT and CDR2 is SNEGSKA (reference sequence). The V and J ends lost 5 bases and 7 bases respectively, with 18 bases between them. CDR3 sequence: CSASRGRGGNEQFF. The CDR3 nucleotides read TGCAGTGCTTCCAGGGGGCGCGGGGGAAATGAGCAGTTCTTC.

The chain carries TRBV7-2 and TRBJ1-2; D gene uncertain. V lost 6 bases and J lost 4, with 12 bases in between. CDR1 and CDR2 (germline): SGHTA, FQGNSA. This CDR3 comprises 13 residues. CDR3 bases: TGTGCCAGCAGTCTAGAACCGCTCTATGGCTACACCTTC. It encodes CASSLEPLYGYTF.

This clonotype was found a few times. The chain recombines TRBV7-2 with TRBJ2-3; tentatively, D is TRBD2 (5 bases). From germline, CDR1 is SGHTA and CDR2 FQGNSA. The V end was cut by 10 bases, the J end by 1 base, with 9 bases between. This CDR3 has 12 residues. CDR3 in amino acids: CATHGGTDTQYF. The CDR3 DNA follows: TGTGCCACTCACGGGGGCACAGATACGCAGTATTTT.

The rearrangement links TRBV7-2 to TRBJ2-1; 9 bases are shared with TRBD2. The CDR3 loop spans 13 amino acids. CDR1 and CDR2 from the germline V gene are SGHTA and FQGNSA. With 3 bases clipped from V and 9 bases from J, the junction kept 3 bases outside the gene matches. The CDR3 spells CASSLGLAVEQFF. The CDR3 DNA follows: TGTGCCAGCAGCTTGGGACTAGCCGTTGAGCAGTTCTTC.

The CDR3 protein is CATSRVRTGGSGANVLTF. CDR3 in DNA: TGTGCCACCAGCAGAGTACGGACAGGCGGCTCTGGGGCCAACGTCCTGACTTTC. V is TRBV15 and J is TRBJ2-6; 7 bases line up with TRBD1. This CDR3 is 18 amino acids long. CDR1 is LNHNV, CDR2 YYDKDF, per germline (reference sequence). J gave up 0 bases and V 1 base, and 6 bases lay outside the gene matches.

The CDR3 spells CASSPRQTGTDTQYF. DNA for the CDR3: TGTGCCAGCAGTCCACGACAGACGGGCACAGATACGCAGTATTTT. This chain connects TRBV12-3 or TRBV12-4 to TRBJ2-3, with D possibly being TRBD1 (5 bases). The ends were cut back, 5 bases at V and 1 base at J, with 13 bases in the middle. The CDR3 extends over 15 amino acids.

Only a few counts were recorded for this clonotype. This chain joins TRBV6-1 and TRBJ2-2; perhaps TRBD1 as D (5 bases). The CDR3 has 17 amino acids. In germline, CDR1 is MNHNS, CDR2 SASEGT. The V end was cut by 10 bases, the J end by 2 bases, with 23 bases between. In DNA form, the CDR3 reads TGTGCCACCCAAATACAAGAGGCAGGGCGAAACACCGGGGAGCTGTTTTTT. Translating gives CATQIQEAGRNTGELFF.

The chain has TRBV10-3 and TRBJ1-6; D is perhaps TRBD1 (6 bases). The CDR3 spans 13 residues. The V and J ends lost 10 bases and 6 bases respectively, with 13 bases between them. CDR1 and CDR2 from the germline V gene are ENHRY and SYGVKD. The CDR3 sequence is CATGAGFNSPLHF. The CDR3 DNA follows: TGTGCCACAGGGGCGGGCTTTAATTCACCCCTCCACTTT.

This clonotype was observed once. This chain connects TRBV29-1 to TRBJ1-1; TRBD1 matches 8 bases. V trimming: 3 bases; J trimming: 5 bases; junction bases outside the gene matches: 2. Germline CDR1 reads SQVTM; CDR2 reads ANQGSEA. The CDR3 length is 12 residues. The CDR3 coding sequence is TGCAGCGTTGACAGGGGGCCAACTGAAGCTTTCTTT. It encodes CSVDRGPTEAFF. The complete variable domain, with remaining parts taken from reference TRBV29-1 and TRBJ1-1, reads SAVISQKPSRDICQRGTSLTIQCQVDSQVTMMFWYRQQPGQSLTLIATANQGSEATYESGFVIDKFPISRPNLTFSTLTVSNMSPEDSSIYLCSVDRGPTEAFFGQGTRLTVV.

This clonotype was picked up many times. J is TRBJ2-5 and V is TRBV6-5; D gene unclear. The V end was cut by 6 bases, the J end by 5 bases, with 7 bases between. The CDR3 extends over 11 amino acids. Germline V lookup: CDR1 MNHEY, CDR2 SVGAGI. The CDR3 DNA reads as TGTGCCAGCAGACATCGTGAGACCCAGTACTTC. This translates into CASRHRETQYF.

The V gene is TRBV29-1, the J gene TRBJ2-3; 12 bases agree with TRBD2. With 4 bases clipped from V and 4 bases from J, the junction kept 6 bases outside the gene matches. In germline, CDR1 is SQVTM, CDR2 ANQGSEA. The CDR3 is made up of 15 amino acids. For the CDR3, the DNA is TGCAGCGTTGGGCATCTAGCGGGAGGGGCAGATACGCAGTATTTT. Its protein is CSVGHLAGGADTQYF.

On this clonotype itself: A much more abundant neighbour one base away suggests this may be a read error. The CDR3 does not close with the conserved phenylalanine or tryptophan, likely indicating a read error. This chain uses TRBV6-5 with TRBJ2-4, with 8 nucleotides matching TRBD2. The end of the DNA aligns better with TRBJ2-5, so the J call may be wrong. The CDR3 runs 13 residues. Germline V gene sequence: CDR1 MNHEY, CDR2 SVGAGI. The CDR3 loop reads CASRGTSKETQYL. The CDR3, as DNA: TGTGCCAGCAGGGGGACTAGTAAAGAGACCCAGTACTTA.

Ten or more counts support this clonotype. The chain has TRBV6-6 and TRBJ1-4; D may be TRBD1 (5 bases). CDR1 MNHNY and CDR2 SVGAGI come from the germline V gene (reference sequence). The CDR3 consists of 15 residues. V lost 2 bases, J lost 0 bases, and 7 bases lay in between. In nucleotides, the CDR3 is TGTGCCAGCAGTTACGGGGCAGCAACTAATGAAAAACTGTTTTTT. Residues: CASSYGAATNEKLFF.

Remarks on this clonotype: The junction departs from the called germline gene at one end, perhaps through a read error. The rearrangement joins TRBV5-1 to TRBJ2-3; 7 bases are a match to TRBD1. This CDR3 contains 14 residues. Per germline, CDR1 SGHRS and CDR2 YFSETQ. Written as DNA, the CDR3 is TGCGCCAGCAGCGTGACAGGGTACACAGATGCGCAGTATTTT. Translation gives CASSVTGYTDAQYF.

This clonotype was detected a few times. The rearrangement joins TRBV7-3 to TRBJ2-3; 7 bases agree with TRBD1. V trimming: 2 bases; J trimming: 6 bases; junction bases outside the gene matches: 2. Per the germline V gene, CDR1 is SGHTA and CDR2 is FQGTGA. The CDR3 runs to 13 residues. CDR3 sequence: CASSLGTDDTQYF. As DNA, the CDR3 is TGTGCCAGCAGCTTAGGGACAGACGATACGCAGTATTTT.

This clonotype was counted many times. The chain joins TRBV5-1 to TRBJ2-7; D unresolved. Trimming took 0 bases from V and 4 from J, leaving 8 bases between them. The germline V gene has CDR1 SGHRS and CDR2 YFSETQ. This CDR3 comprises 13 residues. Here the CDR3 DNA reads TGCGCCAGCAGCTTGGAACGCAGTTACGAGCAGTACTTC. Amino acids: CASSLERSYEQYF.

Notes on this clonotype: An end of the junction differs from the germline gene, which may be a read error. This rearrangement joins TRBV4-1 to TRBJ2-7; TRBD1 aligns across 7 bases. CDR1 and CDR2 (germline): MGHRA, YSYEKL. The CDR3 consists of 15 residues. DNA of the CDR3: TGCGCCACCAGCCCCACACGGGACAGCGCCTACGAGCAGTACTTC. This sequence encodes CATSPTRDSAYEQYF.